These 24 T cell receptor beta chains were all obtained from the same sample, sequenced in a study of cytomegalovirus exposure and HLA in healthy donors. With 60 Vbeta and 13 Jbeta primers, the PCR was carried out. The protocol was immunoSEQ multiplex PCR, while the TCRdb copy is restricted to in-frame clones and leaves out a portion. Of about 120,000 clones in the sample, roughly 80% were seen once. The specimen was PBMCs. The receptor set was obtained from a female donor in good health and CMV-seronegative.

V is TRBV5-1 and J is TRBJ2-7, with D possibly matching TRBD2 (6 bases). The V end was cut by 0 bases, the J end by 3 bases, with 19 bases between. Per the germline V gene, CDR1 is SGHRS and CDR2 is YFSETQ. The CDR3 consists of 17 residues. The CDR3 sequence is CASSLGPVGGSIYEQYF. Here the CDR3 DNA reads TGCGCCAGCAGCTTGGGCCCTGTTGGGGGGAGTATCTACGAGCAGTACTTC.

The chain is built from TRBV25-1 and TRBJ2-2; possible D gene TRBD1, 6 bases. Trimming left V 4 bases short and J 3 bases short, with 15 bases between. The CDR3 is 16 amino acids. Per the germline V gene, CDR1 is MGHDK and CDR2 is SYGVNS. The CDR3 DNA reads TGTGCCAGCAGTGCCTGGACAGAAAGAGACACCGGGGAGCTGTTTTTT. Translating gives CASSAWTERDTGELFF. Full variable domain (rest looked up from reference TRBV25-1 and TRBJ2-2): EADIYQTPRYLVIGTGKKITLECSQTMGHDKMYWYQQDPGMELHLIHYSYGVNSTEKGDLSSESTVSRIRTEHFPLTLESARPSHTSQYLCASSAWTERDTGELFFGEGSRLTVL.

This clone was detected once. The chain carries TRBV10-1 and TRBJ2-3; no reliable D call. Deletions cut 6 bases from V and 5 bases from J, with 12 bases between. This CDR3 has 13 amino acids. Germline loops: CDR1 WNHNN, CDR2 SYGVQD (reference sequence). Written as DNA, the CDR3 is TGCGCCAGCAGGAGGTCAGCGAAAGATACGCAGTATTTT. This encodes CASRRSAKDTQYF.

The V gene is TRBV11-2, the J gene TRBJ2-7; 11 bases map to TRBD2. V lost 3 bases, J lost 1 base, and 5 bases stayed unmatched. CDR3 length: 16 amino acids. Germline CDR1 and CDR2: SGHAT and FQNNGV. The CDR3, as DNA: TGTGCCAGCAGCTTCCGACTAGCGGGGAATTCCTACGAGCAGTACTTC. This codes for CASSFRLAGNSYEQYF.

The chain uses TRBV10-1 and TRBJ1-2, with D possibly matching TRBD1 (6 bases). The CDR3 spans 15 residues. V was trimmed by 5 bases and J by 0 bases, leaving 13 bases between them. The germline CDR1 and CDR2 sequences are WNHNN and SYGVQD (reference sequence). In nucleotides, the CDR3 is TGCGCCAGCAGTCACGGACAGAGAGCTAACTATGGCTACACCTTC. This encodes CASSHGQRANYGYTF.

The genes are TRBV4-2 and TRBJ1-1; possibly TRBD1 for D (5 bases). V was clipped by 2 bases and J by 1 base, with 8 bases between them. CDR1 is LGHNA and CDR2 is YNFKEQ in the germline V gene. The length of the CDR3 is 14 residues. CDR3 loop: CASSQKTANTEAFF. As DNA, the CDR3 is TGTGCCAGCAGCCAAAAGACAGCGAACACTGAAGCTTTCTTT.

The chain couples TRBV9 to TRBJ2-7; maybe TRBD1 (6 bases). Between the trimmed V and J ends, which lost 0 bases and 5 bases, there was a span of 15 bases. The CDR3 spans 15 residues. CDR1 and CDR2 from the germline V gene are SGDLS and YYNGEE. Here the CDR3 reads CASSVALGGGDEQYF. The CDR3 bases are TGTGCCAGCAGCGTAGCCTTAGGGGGTGGAGACGAGCAGTACTTC.

This clone was seen more than once but under ten times. The V call is TRBV5-1, the J call TRBJ1-1, with 8 bases matching TRBD1. V dropped 0 bases and J dropped 8; count of bases not matched to a gene: 9. CDR3 length: 15 residues. CDR1 is SGHRS and CDR2 is YFSETQ in the germline V gene. CDR3 amino acids: CASSLVWDRNSEAFF. CDR3 in DNA: TGCGCCAGCAGCTTGGTTTGGGACAGGAATTCAGAAGCTTTCTTT.

V and J are TRBV10-2 and TRBJ2-1, with 9 bases matching TRBD2. V lost 0 bases to trimming and J lost 4 bases; unmatched junction nucleotides: 1. There are 15 residues in the CDR3. CDR1 and CDR2 from the germline V gene are WSHSY and SAAADI. The CDR3 spells CASSESSGGYNEQFF. For the CDR3, the DNA is TGCGCCAGCAGTGAGTCTAGCGGGGGTTACAATGAGCAGTTCTTC.

The chain links TRBV27 to TRBJ1-1; 7 bases are shared with TRBD1. V lost 6 bases to trimming and J lost 4 bases; unmatched junction nucleotides: 20. This CDR3 contains 18 residues. Germline-derived CDR1 and CDR2 are MNHEY and SMNVEV (reference sequence). The DNA of the CDR3 is TGTGCCAGCAGACCTCTTTTCACAGGGGTAAATTTGCTCACTGAAGCTTTCTTT. Translated, it gives CASRPLFTGVNLLTEAFF.

This clone was observed a single time. The chain carries TRBV19 and TRBJ1-1, with TRBD1 as a possible D gene (5 bases). The CDR3 extends over 15 amino acids. The germline V and J ends were trimmed by 0 bases and 5 bases, with 13 bases remaining between them. From germline, CDR1 is LNHDA and CDR2 SQIVND (reference sequence). CDR3 bases: TGTGCCAGTAGTATAGATCTGGAGGGGTGGACTGAAGCTTTCTTT. It translates to CASSIDLEGWTEAFF. The whole variable domain, filled in from reference TRBV19 and TRBJ1-1, reads DGGITQSPKYLFRKEGQNVTLSCEQNLNHDAMYWYRQDPGQGLRLIYYSQIVNDFQKGDIAEGYSVSREKKESFPLTVTSAQKNPTAFYLCASSIDLEGWTEAFFGQGTRLTVV.

The V and J genes are TRBV5-1 and TRBJ1-1; D gene ambiguous. V gave up 4 bases and J gave up 4 bases, with 11 bases separating them. There are 13 residues in the CDR3. Germline V lookup: CDR1 SGHRS, CDR2 YFSETQ. The CDR3 region is CASSLEEGTEAFF. DNA of the CDR3: TGCGCCAGCAGCCTCGAAGAGGGCACTGAAGCTTTCTTT. The whole variable domain, remainder taken from reference TRBV5-1 and TRBJ1-1, is KAGVTQTPRYLIKTRGQQVTLSCSPISGHRSVSWYQQTPGQGLQFLFEYFSETQRNKGNFPGRFSGRQFSNSRSEMNVSTLELGDSALYLCASSLEEGTEAFFGQGTRLTVV.

The CDR3: CATSREGRAINQPQHF. CDR3 DNA: TGTGCCACCAGCAGAGAAGGGAGAGCGATAAATCAGCCCCAGCATTTT. This chain connects TRBV15 to TRBJ1-5; D gene uncertain. Germline-derived CDR1 and CDR2 are LNHNV and YYDKDF (reference sequence). The CDR3 is 16 amino acids. Trimming removed 0 bases at V and 4 bases at J, with 13 bases between.

V is TRBV30 and J is TRBJ1-1; D not certain. The V end was cut by 0 bases, the J end by 5 bases, with 10 bases between. Germline V gene lookup returns CDR1 GTSNPN and CDR2 SVGIG (reference sequence). CDR3 size: 13 residues. The chain's CDR3 is CAWSVGAGTEAFF. The CDR3 DNA follows: TGTGCCTGGAGTGTCGGCGCGGGTACTGAAGCTTTCTTT.

The gene calls are TRBV6-4 and TRBJ2-1, with 12 bases identical to TRBD2. Germline assignment: CDR1 MRHNA and CDR2 SNTAGT. The CDR3 has 16 residues. The V segment lost 5 bases and the J segment 9 bases; nucleotides outside the gene matches: 11. CDR3 sequence (DNA): TGTGCCAGCAGTAAGGGACTAGCGGGCCGCCGGGGTGAGCAGTTCTTC. Translated, it gives CASSKGLAGRRGEQFF.

V usage is TRBV5-4 and J usage is TRBJ2-2; perhaps TRBD2 as D (6 bases). This CDR3 has 17 residues. V was trimmed by 2 bases and J by 4 bases, leaving 18 bases between them. CDR1 and CDR2 from the germline V gene are SGHNT and YYREEE (reference sequence). The CDR3 is CASSFGGSGPSTGELFF. The CDR3 nucleotides are TGTGCCAGCAGCTTTGGGGGGTCCGGACCTAGCACCGGGGAGCTGTTTTTT.

The chain uses TRBV6-1 and TRBJ2-1; 7 bases are shared with TRBD2. The J segment lost 6 bases and the V segment lost 3 bases, leaving 8 bases of the junction unmatched. This CDR3 has 15 amino acids. Per the germline V gene, CDR1 is MNHNS and CDR2 is SASEGT. DNA of the CDR3: TGTGCCAGCAGTGAGCCGACTAGCACCGCCAATGAGCAGTTCTTC. Translation gives CASSEPTSTANEQFF.

The rearrangement uses TRBV4-3 and TRBJ2-1; D not resolved. Per germline, CDR1 LGHNA and CDR2 YSLEER. The V end lost 0 bases, the J end lost 3 bases, and 6 bases lay between the germline ends. The CDR3 has 14 amino acids. DNA for the CDR3: TGCGCCAGCAGCCAAGAATACGGCTACAATGAGCAGTTCTTC. Translating it yields CASSQEYGYNEQFF.

V is TRBV19 and J is TRBJ2-7, with TRBD2 identical over 7 bases. With 4 bases clipped from V and 2 bases from J, the junction kept 2 bases outside the gene matches. From germline, CDR1 is LNHDA and CDR2 SQIVND (reference sequence). This CDR3 is 13 amino acids long. The CDR3 region has the DNA TGTGCCAGTAGTACCAGCGGGGCCTACGAGCAGTACTTC. Its protein product is CASSTSGAYEQYF.

This clone was picked up a small number of times. V is TRBV4-1 and J is TRBJ1-6; possibly TRBD1 for D (5 bases). The CDR3 length is 13 residues. Germline CDR1 is MGHRA and CDR2 is YSYEKL. Trimming stripped 5 bases from V and 9 bases from J, with 11 bases between. CDR3 protein: CASSSGGSSPLHF. CDR3 nucleotide sequence: TGCGCCAGCAGCTCCGGGGGAAGTTCACCCCTCCACTTT.

The genes are TRBV10-3 and TRBJ1-6, with no clear D. This CDR3 has 13 amino acids. The germline V gene has CDR1 ENHRY and CDR2 SYGVKD. Trimming took off 6 bases at V and 7 bases at J, with 10 bases between the two ends. CDR3 residues: CAISLEDNSPLHF. The CDR3 DNA follows: TGTGCCATCAGCCTAGAAGACAATTCACCCCTCCACTTT.

The chain is built from TRBV5-1 and TRBJ2-3, with 9 bases aligning to TRBD1. This CDR3 is built from 15 residues. Per the germline V gene, CDR1 is SGHRS and CDR2 is YFSETQ. With 4 bases clipped from V and 4 bases from J, the junction kept 7 bases outside the gene matches. The CDR3 sequence is CASSQGTGSPDTQYF. CDR3 in DNA: TGCGCCAGCAGCCAAGGGACAGGGTCACCAGATACGCAGTATTTT.

The J gene is TRBJ1-1, the V gene TRBV2; 7 bases align to TRBD1. Trimming removed 5 bases from V and 11 bases from J; junction bases left unmatched: 14. Germline V gene sequence: CDR1 SNHLY, CDR2 FYNNEI. The CDR3 length is 14 residues. DNA for the CDR3: TGTGCCAGCAGTCGAACAACAGGGGACGGTATGGCTTTCTTT. Its protein product is CASSRTTGDGMAFF.

This CDR3 is CASSRQGTYEQYF. CDR3 in DNA: TGTGCCAGCAGCCGACAGGGAACCTACGAGCAGTACTTC. The chain links TRBV27 to TRBJ2-7; 7 bases fit TRBD1. With V trimmed by 6 bases and J by 2 bases, 4 bases remained unmatched. The CDR3 is 13 residues long. Germline loops: CDR1 MNHEY, CDR2 SMNVEV (reference sequence).